These 8 T cell receptor beta chains share one sample of origin, sequenced in a study of cytomegalovirus exposure and HLA in healthy donors. 60 Vbeta and 13 Jbeta primers were used in PCR. Repertoires were generated with immunoSEQ multiplex PCR, while TCRdb's copy carries only in-frame clones and drops some. Of around 150,000 clones listed, 70% to 90% are singletons. Sequenced sample: PBMCs. Source of these receptors: a woman in her twenties or thirties in good health and CMV-seropositive.

The J gene is TRBJ1-1, the V gene TRBV6-1; D is unresolved. CDR1 is MNHNS, CDR2 SASEGT, per germline. The CDR3 consists of 13 residues. Between the trimmed V and J ends, which lost 1 base and 1 base, there was a span of 4 bases. The CDR3 spells CASSEGENTEAFF. The CDR3 DNA sequence: TGTGCCAGCAGTGAAGGCGAGAACACTGAAGCTTTCTTT.

The V call is TRBV2, the J call TRBJ2-5, with D uncertain. Germline assignment: CDR1 SNHLY and CDR2 FYNNEI. V was pared by 4 bases and J by 1 base, with 10 bases between. The CDR3 sequence is 14 residues long. The CDR3 DNA reads as TGTGCCAGCAGTGTGGTTACCAGCCAAGAGACCCAGTACTTC. Translated, it gives CASSVVTSQETQYF.

CDR3: CASSLGRGEVTDTQYF. CDR3 in DNA: TGTGCCAGCAGCTTAGGGCGGGGGGAGGTCACAGATACGCAGTATTTT. The rearrangement links TRBV13 to TRBJ2-3; 8 positions agree with TRBD2. This CDR3 region has 16 residues. The V gene's germline CDR1 is PRHDT and CDR2 FYEKMQ (reference sequence). Losses at the gene ends were 0 bases for V and 2 bases for J; bases not matched to a gene: 4.

The chain links TRBV6-6 to TRBJ1-4; maybe TRBD1 (5 bases). Per the germline V gene, CDR1 is MNHNY and CDR2 is SVGAGI (reference sequence). The CDR3 is 15 residues long. V lost 2 bases to trimming and J lost 3 bases, with 10 bases between them. Written as DNA, the CDR3 is TGTGCCAGCAGTTACGGGGGGACTTCTAATGAAAAACTGTTTTTT. Protein sequence: CASSYGGTSNEKLFF.

The chain joins TRBV4-2 to TRBJ1-2; D uncertain. Trimming took 0 bases from V and 0 from J, leaving 8 bases between them. The germline V gene has CDR1 LGHNA and CDR2 YNFKEQ. The CDR3 length is 15 residues. CDR3 nucleotides: TGTGCCAGCAGCCAAGATCTAATAGCTAACTATGGCTACACCTTC. Translating gives CASSQDLIANYGYTF.

CDR3 amino acids: CASSRTLKETQYF. The CDR3 DNA is TGTGCCAGCAGTAGGACTTTAAAAGAGACCCAGTACTTC. This chain connects TRBV28 to TRBJ2-5; possible D gene TRBD2, 5 bases. Trimming cost V 5 bases and J 3 bases, with 10 bases left between them. Germline CDR1 reads MDHEN; CDR2 reads SYDVKM. This CDR3 contains 13 residues.

The V call is TRBV7-3, the J call TRBJ2-3, with a tentative D call TRBD2 (7 bases). V was shortened by 1 base and J by 3 bases, with 14 bases between the two germline ends. CDR1 is SGHTA and CDR2 is FQGTGA in the germline V gene. The CDR3 has 16 amino acids. The CDR3 sequence is CASSLIVGGPTDTQYF. The CDR3 DNA sequence: TGTGCCAGCAGCTTAATAGTGGGGGGGCCAACAGATACGCAGTATTTT. Drawing the rest from reference TRBV7-3 and TRBJ2-3, the complete variable domain is GAGVSQTPSNKVTEKGKYVELRCDPISGHTALYWYRQSLGQGPEFLIYFQGTGAADDSGLPNDRFFAVRPEGSVSTLKIQRTERGDSAVYLCASSLIVGGPTDTQYFGPGTRLTVL.

The genes are TRBV4-1 and TRBJ2-1, with D tentatively TRBD1 (6 bases). Trimming pared 0 bases from V and 3 bases from J, leaving 15 bases between. Germline V lookup: CDR1 MGHRA, CDR2 YSYEKL. This CDR3 spans 17 amino acids. CDR3 nucleotides: TGCGCCAGCAGCCAAGATCAGGGGCCCGGCTTCTACAATGAGCAGTTCTTC. This codes for CASSQDQGPGFYNEQFF.